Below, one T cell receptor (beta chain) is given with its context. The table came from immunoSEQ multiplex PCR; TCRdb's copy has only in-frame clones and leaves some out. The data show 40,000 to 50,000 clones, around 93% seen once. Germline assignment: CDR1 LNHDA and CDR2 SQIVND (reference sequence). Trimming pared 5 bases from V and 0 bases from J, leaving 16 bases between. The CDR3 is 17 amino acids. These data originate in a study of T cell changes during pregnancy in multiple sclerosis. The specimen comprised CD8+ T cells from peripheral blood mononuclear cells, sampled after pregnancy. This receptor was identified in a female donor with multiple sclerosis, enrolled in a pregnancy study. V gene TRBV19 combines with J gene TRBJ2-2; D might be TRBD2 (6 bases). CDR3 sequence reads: CASSAYSWGANTGELFF. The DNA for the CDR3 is TGTGCCAGTAGTGCTTACTCCTGGGGGGCGAACACCGGGGAGCTGTTTTTT.